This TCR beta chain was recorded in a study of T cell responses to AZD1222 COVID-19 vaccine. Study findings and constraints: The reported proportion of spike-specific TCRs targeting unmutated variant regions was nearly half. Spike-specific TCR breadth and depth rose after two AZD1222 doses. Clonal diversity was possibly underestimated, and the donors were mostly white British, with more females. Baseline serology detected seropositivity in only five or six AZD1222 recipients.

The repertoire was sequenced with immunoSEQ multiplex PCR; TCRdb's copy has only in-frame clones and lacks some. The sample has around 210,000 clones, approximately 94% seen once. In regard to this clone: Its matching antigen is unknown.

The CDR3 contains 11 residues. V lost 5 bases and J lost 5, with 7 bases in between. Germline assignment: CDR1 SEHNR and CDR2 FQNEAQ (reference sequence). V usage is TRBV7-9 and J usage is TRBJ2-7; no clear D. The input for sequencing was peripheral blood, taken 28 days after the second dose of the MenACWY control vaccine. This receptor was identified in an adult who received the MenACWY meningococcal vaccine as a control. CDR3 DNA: TGTGCCAGCAGCGACCAAAACGAGCAGTACTTC. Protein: CASSDQNEQYF.